The entry that follows covers one TCR beta chain sequence. Antigen unknown. Germline CDR1 reads SGHRS; CDR2 reads YFSETQ. The J segment lost 2 bases and the V segment lost 3 bases, leaving 8 bases of the junction unmatched. This CDR3 contains 15 residues. TCRdb processed the 5' RACE reads anew with MiXCR; each CDR3 protein has one entry. The sample consists of about 560,000 distinct CDR3 sequences, roughly 22% of them appearing once. These data are taken from a study of T-cell memory formation after mild COVID-19. Overall study results and limits: Memory from before infection featured some responding clones, which suggests cross-reactive memory joined.

The sample consisted of PBMCs or a T cell subset sorted from them (not recorded which). The genes are TRBV5-1 and TRBJ2-7, with TRBD2 matching 7 bases. The sequence came from an adult woman who had mild COVID-19 (a few samples of this study predate the infection). Cell type and time point are not known. The CDR3 DNA follows: TGCGCCAGCAGCTCGGGCGGGCTAGCGGCCTACGAGCAGTACTTC. This translates into CASSSGGLAAYEQYF.